This T cell receptor (beta chain) originates from a study of metastatic and nonmetastatic thyroid tumors. Whole-study context: Repertoires were compared across blood and tumor or nodule tissue from malignant and benign thyroid patients.

CDR3 size: 16 residues. Trimming took 4 bases from V and 1 from J, leaving 15 bases between them. The germline V gene has CDR1 SGHRS and CDR2 YFSETQ. No patient had received any treatment before thyroid surgery. As originally analysed: Built for papillary thyroid cancer, a distant-metastasis classifier drew on CDR3 differences across clinicopathological groups. TCRdb re-called clones from the PCR reads using MiXCR. It is TCRdb's table, rather than the study itself, that gives the V and J calls and clone size. The sample records 7,000 or so clones, roughly 27% being singletons. In this sample, this clone is medium-sized (0.01 to 0.1%).

This sequence joins TRBV5-1 and TRBJ1-5, with a weak D call TRBD1 (5 bases). This receptor was obtained from a male donor with papillary thyroid cancer or a benign thyroid nodule (not recorded which). Some clones in this sample may be carry-over from other donors' samples. Specimen: adjacent normal tissue. CDR3 loop: CASSVGHGGSNQPQHF. CDR3 nucleotide sequence: TGCGCCAGCAGCGTGGGCCACGGGGGAAGCAATCAGCCCCAGCATTTT.